The rows below give T cell receptor beta chains drawn from one sample of a study of a mutant IDH1 vaccine in newly diagnosed glioma. Profiled with immunoSEQ multiplex PCR; TCRdb holds only in-frame clones, not every one. The sample lists 50,000 to 75,000 clones, about 90% occurring once. The sample here was PBMCs, taken from a glioma patient treated with radiotherapy, temozolomide or both. These TCRs come from a man aged 45-65 years with glioma. Each CDR3 is given with its conserved first and last residue. The D gene is left open where the match is weak. Only part of the rows carry a size: once, few, many, or a class if the clone is expanded.

abundance	d_gene	v_gene	j_gene	CDR3nt	CDR3aa
-	-	TRBV7-9	TRBJ1-5	TGTGCCAGCAGCTTAATTGATCAGCCCCAGCATTTT	CASSLIDQPQHF
once	-	TRBV19	TRBJ2-3	TGTGCCAGTAGGATAGCTGGAGATACGCAGTATTTT	CASRIAGDTQYF
-	TRBD1	TRBV5-1	TRBJ1-2	TGCGCCAGCAGCTTGAGTTGGGACAGACTCTATGGCTACACCTTC	CASSLSWDRLYGYTF
-	-	TRBV5-5	TRBJ2-3	TGTGCCAGCAGCATGTACGGGGGCACAGATACGCAGTATTTT	CASSMYGGTDTQYF
-	-	TRBV5-6	TRBJ2-7	TGTGCCAGCAGCCGTGATGACTACGAGCAGTACTTC	CASSRDDYEQYF
-	-	TRBV30	TRBJ1-5	TGTGCCTGGTCGCCCTCGTGGGGCAATCAGCCCCAGCATTTT	CAWSPSWGNQPQHF
once	-	TRBV6-5	TRBJ2-5	TGTGCCAGCAGGGCGGGGCAGTCGTACCAAGAGACCCAGTACTTC	CASRAGQSYQETQYF
-	TRBD1	TRBV2	TRBJ1-2	TGTGCCAGCAGTGGGACAGGGGGCTACACCTTC	CASSGTGGYTF
-	TRBD2	TRBV2	TRBJ2-7	TGTGCCAGCCTAGCGGGAGCCCTCCGCGAGCAGTACTTC	CASLAGALREQYF
-	-	TRBV7-2	TRBJ1-5	TGTGCCAGCAGCTTGGACCGAAGCAATCAGCCCCAGCATTTT	CASSLDRSNQPQHF
-	-	TRBV7-3	TRBJ2-2	TGTGCCAGCGGGGCGAACACCGGGGAGCTGTTTTTT	CASGANTGELFF
-	-	TRBV7-3	TRBJ2-6	TGTGCCAGCAGCCCAAGCGCAGGGGTGCACTCTGGGGCCAACGTCCTGACTTTC	CASSPSAGVHSGANVLTF
-	TRBD1	TRBV23-1	TRBJ2-3	TGCGCCAGCAGTCATCCGAGGACAGGAGAGGGGGAGAGGGGCACAGATACGCAGTATTTT	CASSHPRTGEGERGTDTQYF
-	-	TRBV6-1	TRBJ1-2	TGTGCCAGCAGTGAGACCCCCGGGACATCAACCGGCGGCTACACCTTC	CASSETPGTSTGGYTF
-	-	TRBV6-1	TRBJ1-3	TGTGCCAGCCTATCACCGGGAAACACCATATATTTT	CASLSPGNTIYF
-	TRBD1	TRBV28	TRBJ2-1	TGTGCCAGCAGTTTAAACAGGGGGCGAGAGGACAATGAGCAGTTCTTC	CASSLNRGREDNEQFF
-	-	TRBV6-5	TRBJ2-3	TGTGCCAGCAGTCAGCCCTCGGTGGGGGCCGATACGCAGTATTTT	CASSQPSVGADTQYF
-	-	TRBV10-3	TRBJ2-3	TGTGCCACAGGGGCAGGCGGGTCAGATACGCAGTATTTT	CATGAGGSDTQYF
-	-	TRBV2	TRBJ1-5	TGTGCCAGCAGTGAATGGGGTAGCAATCAGCCCCAGCATTTT	CASSEWGSNQPQHF
-	TRBD2	TRBV30	TRBJ2-7	TGTGCCTGGAGTGTACCGGGACTAGCGGGAGGGCCGAGCTCCTACGAGCAGTACTTC	CAWSVPGLAGGPSSYEQYF
-	-	TRBV7-3	TRBJ1-1	TGTGCCAGCAGCCCCAGGGGATGGGATGAAGCTTTCTTT	CASSPRGWDEAFF
once	-	TRBV25-1	TRBJ1-1	TGTGCCAGCAGTGAATATATAGGGAGGAACACTGAAGCTTTCTTT	CASSEYIGRNTEAFF
-	-	TRBV6-1	TRBJ2-3	TGTGCCAGCAGTGGGTTGGCGGGGCCGACAGATACGCAGTATTTT	CASSGLAGPTDTQYF
-	-	TRBV4-1	TRBJ1-1	TGCGCCAGCAGCCAAGTAGGCTACACTGAAGCTTTCTTT	CASSQVGYTEAFF
once	-	TRBV6-5	TRBJ2-5	TGTGCCAGCCGTACCACACGGCGGGAGACCCAGTACTTC	CASRTTRRETQYF
-	-	TRBV5-8	TRBJ2-7	TGTGCCAGCAGCTTGGCCCACGAGCAGTACTTC	CASSLAHEQYF
-	-	TRBV28	TRBJ1-2	TGTGCCAGCAGTTTGGGGCAGCCCTATGGCTACACCTTC	CASSLGQPYGYTF
-	-	TRBV15	TRBJ1-5	TGTGCCACCAGCAGAGATCCCGGTGGGCGTCGGGTAAATCAGCCCCAGCATTTT	CATSRDPGGRRVNQPQHF
few	-	TRBV6-4	TRBJ2-2	TGTGCCAGCAGTGACTCGGCCGGCGGCCCCACCGGGGAGCTGTTTTTT	CASSDSAGGPTGELFF
-	-	TRBV18	TRBJ2-3	TGTGCCAGCTCAAGACAGATTAACACAGATACGCAGTATTTT	CASSRQINTDTQYF
-	-	TRBV19	TRBJ1-2	TGTGCCAGTAGTATAGAGTTAAGGTTTGGGAAAAACTATGGCTACACCTTC	CASSIELRFGKNYGYTF
once	TRBD1	TRBV6-5	TRBJ1-2	TGTGCCAGCAGAGGGACAGCCCTTTATGGCTACACCTTC	CASRGTALYGYTF
medium-sized	-	TRBV27	TRBJ2-3	TGTGCCAGCAGCTCGATTCTGTCCTCCCGAACTACCACAGATACGCAGTATTTT	CASSSILSSRTTTDTQYF
-	TRBD1	TRBV5-4	TRBJ1-4	TGTGCCAGCAGGAGACAGGGCCCTAATGAAAAACTGTTTTTT	CASRRQGPNEKLFF
-	-	TRBV9	TRBJ1-2	TGTGCCAGCAGCGCCGCGGGGGGGGGCGCATGGGGCTACACCTTC	CASSAAGGGAWGYTF
-	TRBD1	TRBV6-5	TRBJ2-7	TGTGCCAGCAGGGAGACAGGGGGAAGCGACGAGCAGTACTTC	CASRETGGSDEQYF
-	-	TRBV2	TRBJ2-3	TGTGCCAGCGGTAGGTTGGATACGCAGTATTTT	CASGRLDTQYF
-	-	TRBV6-1	TRBJ2-7	TGTGCCAGCAGTGAAGCCCGGGTCTACGAGCAGTACTTC	CASSEARVYEQYF
-	-	TRBV27	TRBJ2-5	TGTGCCAGCAGTGCTCAGGGGAGGGAGACCCAGTACTTC	CASSAQGRETQYF
-	TRBD1	TRBV7-9	TRBJ2-3	TGTGCCAGCAGCTTGGGACAGGGGGCGGTAAATACGCAGTATTTT	CASSLGQGAVNTQYF
-	TRBD1	TRBV7-3	TRBJ1-1	TGTGCCAGCAGCTCCTTACAGGGGGCTTTCACTGAAGCTTTCTTT	CASSSLQGAFTEAFF
-	-	TRBV11-2	TRBJ1-1	TGTGCCAGCAGCTTTGCAGGCATGAACACTGAAGCTTTCTTT	CASSFAGMNTEAFF
-	-	TRBV19	TRBJ1-1	TGTGCCAGTAGTGCCGTCGGCGGGAGCTGGGCTGAAGCTTTCTTT	CASSAVGGSWAEAFF
-	-	TRBV27	TRBJ1-4	TGTGCCAGCAGTTTTCGGCGGTTTAATGAAAAACTGTTTTTT	CASSFRRFNEKLFF
-	-	TRBV5-1	TRBJ2-5	TGCGCCAGCAGCTTGGGGTACAGACATCAAGAGACCCAGTACTTC	CASSLGYRHQETQYF
few	-	TRBV1	TRBJ2-7	TGCACCAGCAGCCAAGAAGTAGCGGGTAGCTCCTACGAGCAGTACTTC	CTSSQEVAGSSYEQYF
few	-	TRBV4-3	TRBJ1-5	TGCGCCAGCAGCCAAGTTTACGGCCGGCCCCAGCATTTT	CASSQVYGRPQHF
-	-	TRBV11-1	TRBJ1-4	TGTGCCAGCAGCCGCAGCGGTCGGGTAGCTAATGAAAAACTGTTTTTT	CASSRSGRVANEKLFF
-	TRBD1	TRBV6-5	TRBJ1-2	TGTGCCAGCAGTCAGGGGGATGGCTACACCTTC	CASSQGDGYTF
-	-	TRBV30	TRBJ2-5	TGTGCCTGGAACCGGGGGAGGGAGACCCAGTACTTC	CAWNRGRETQYF
-	-	TRBV28	TRBJ2-3	TGTGCCAGCAGTTTTTTACAGGGGGGGCTCGGTACAGATACGCAGTATTTT	CASSFLQGGLGTDTQYF
-	TRBD1	TRBV11-2	TRBJ2-7	TGTGCCAGCAGCCCCTGGGGACAGGACTACTACGAGCAGTACTTC	CASSPWGQDYYEQYF
-	TRBD2	TRBV7-9	TRBJ2-7	TGTGCCAGCAGCTTAGGCGGGAGTCGCTACGAGCAGTACTTC	CASSLGGSRYEQYF
-	-	TRBV5-1	TRBJ1-2	TGCGCCAGCAGCTTGCTTTGGGGGAGCTCCTATGGCTACACCTTC	CASSLLWGSSYGYTF
-	-	TRBV18	TRBJ2-7	TGTGCCAGCTCACCAGGCTCAGGGAGGGAGCAGTACTTC	CASSPGSGREQYF
-	-	TRBV10-1	TRBJ1-1	TGCGCCAGCAAAAGCGACCCTCGAAGTGTAGAAGCTTTCTTT	CASKSDPRSVEAFF
-	-	TRBV5-4	TRBJ2-1	TGTGCCATAGGGTCAGGGTCCGACAATGAGCAGTTCTTC	CAIGSGSDNEQFF
-	-	TRBV29-1	TRBJ1-1	TGCAGCGTTGGGGGTGTGAACACTGAAGCTTTCTTT	CSVGGVNTEAFF